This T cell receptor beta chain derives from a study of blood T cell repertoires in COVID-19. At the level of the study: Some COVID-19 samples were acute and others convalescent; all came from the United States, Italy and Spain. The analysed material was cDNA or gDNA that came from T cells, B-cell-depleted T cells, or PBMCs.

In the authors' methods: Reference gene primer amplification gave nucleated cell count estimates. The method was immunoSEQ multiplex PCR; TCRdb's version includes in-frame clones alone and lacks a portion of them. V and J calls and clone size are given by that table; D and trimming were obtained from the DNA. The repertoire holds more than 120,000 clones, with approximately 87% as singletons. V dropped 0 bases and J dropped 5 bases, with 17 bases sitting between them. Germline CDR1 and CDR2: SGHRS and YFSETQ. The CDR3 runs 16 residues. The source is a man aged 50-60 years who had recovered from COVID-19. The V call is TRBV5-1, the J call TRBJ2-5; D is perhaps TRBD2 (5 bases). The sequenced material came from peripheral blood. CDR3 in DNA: TGCGCCAGCAGCTTGGCCATGAGGAGCGGCGGCGAGACCCAGTACTTC. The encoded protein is CASSLAMRSGGETQYF.